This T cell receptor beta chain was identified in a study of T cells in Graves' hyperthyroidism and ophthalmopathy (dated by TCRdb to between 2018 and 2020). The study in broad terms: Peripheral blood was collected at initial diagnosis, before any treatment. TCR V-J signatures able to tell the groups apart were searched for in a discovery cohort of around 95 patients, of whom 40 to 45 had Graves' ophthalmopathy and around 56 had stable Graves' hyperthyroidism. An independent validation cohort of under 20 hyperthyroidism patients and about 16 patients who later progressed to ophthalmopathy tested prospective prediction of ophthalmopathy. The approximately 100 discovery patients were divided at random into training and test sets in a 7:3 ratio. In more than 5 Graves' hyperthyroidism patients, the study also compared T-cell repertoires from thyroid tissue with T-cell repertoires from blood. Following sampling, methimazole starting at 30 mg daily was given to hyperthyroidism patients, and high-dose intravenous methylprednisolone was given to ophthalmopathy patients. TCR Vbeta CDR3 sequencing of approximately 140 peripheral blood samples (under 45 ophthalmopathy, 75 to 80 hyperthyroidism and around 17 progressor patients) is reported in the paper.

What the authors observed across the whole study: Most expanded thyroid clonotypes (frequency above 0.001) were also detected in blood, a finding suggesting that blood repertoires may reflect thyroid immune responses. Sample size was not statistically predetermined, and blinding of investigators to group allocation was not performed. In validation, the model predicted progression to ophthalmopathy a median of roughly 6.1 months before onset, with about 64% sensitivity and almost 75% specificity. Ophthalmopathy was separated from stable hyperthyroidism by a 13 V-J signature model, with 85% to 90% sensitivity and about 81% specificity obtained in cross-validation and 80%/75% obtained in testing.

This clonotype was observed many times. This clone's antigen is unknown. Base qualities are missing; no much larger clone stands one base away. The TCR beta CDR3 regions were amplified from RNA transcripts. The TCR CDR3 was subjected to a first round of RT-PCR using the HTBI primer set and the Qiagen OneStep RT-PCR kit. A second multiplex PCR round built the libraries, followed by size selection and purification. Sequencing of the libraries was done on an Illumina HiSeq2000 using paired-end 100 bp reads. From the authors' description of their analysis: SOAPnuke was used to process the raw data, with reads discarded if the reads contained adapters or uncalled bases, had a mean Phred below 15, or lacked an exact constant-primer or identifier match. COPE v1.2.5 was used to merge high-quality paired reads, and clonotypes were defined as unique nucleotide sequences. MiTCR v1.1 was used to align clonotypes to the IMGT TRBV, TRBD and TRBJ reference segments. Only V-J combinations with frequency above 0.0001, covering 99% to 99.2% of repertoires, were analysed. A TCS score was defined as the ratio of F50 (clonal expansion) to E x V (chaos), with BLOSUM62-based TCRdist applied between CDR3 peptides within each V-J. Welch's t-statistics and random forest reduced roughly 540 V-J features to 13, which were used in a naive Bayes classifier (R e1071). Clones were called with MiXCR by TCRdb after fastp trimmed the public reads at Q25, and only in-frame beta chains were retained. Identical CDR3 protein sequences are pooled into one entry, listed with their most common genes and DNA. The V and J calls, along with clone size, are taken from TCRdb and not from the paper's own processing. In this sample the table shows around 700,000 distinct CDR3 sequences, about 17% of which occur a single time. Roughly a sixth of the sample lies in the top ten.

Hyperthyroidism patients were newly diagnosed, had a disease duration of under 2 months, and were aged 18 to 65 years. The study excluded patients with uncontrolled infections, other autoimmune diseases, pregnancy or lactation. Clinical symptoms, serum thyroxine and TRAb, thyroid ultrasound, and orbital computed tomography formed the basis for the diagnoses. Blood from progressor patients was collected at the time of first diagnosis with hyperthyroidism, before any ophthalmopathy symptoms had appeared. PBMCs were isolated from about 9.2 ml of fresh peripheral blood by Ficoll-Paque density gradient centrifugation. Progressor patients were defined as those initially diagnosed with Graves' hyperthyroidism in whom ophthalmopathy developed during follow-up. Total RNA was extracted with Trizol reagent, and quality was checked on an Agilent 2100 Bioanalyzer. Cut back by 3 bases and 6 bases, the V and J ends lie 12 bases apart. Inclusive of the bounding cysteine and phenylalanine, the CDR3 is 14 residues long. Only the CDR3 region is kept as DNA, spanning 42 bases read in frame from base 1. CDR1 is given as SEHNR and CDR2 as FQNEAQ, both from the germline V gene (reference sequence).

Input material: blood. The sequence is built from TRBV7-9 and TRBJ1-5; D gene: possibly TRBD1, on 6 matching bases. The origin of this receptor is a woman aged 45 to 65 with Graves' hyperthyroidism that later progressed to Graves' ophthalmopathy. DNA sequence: TGTGCCAGCAGCTTTGGGGGGCTAGGTCAGCCCCAGCATTTT. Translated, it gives CASSFGGLGQPQHF. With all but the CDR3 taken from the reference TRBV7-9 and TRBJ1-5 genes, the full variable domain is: DTGVSQNPRHKITKRGQNVTFRCDPISEHNRLYWYRQTLGQGPEFLTYFQNEAQLEKSRLLSDRFSAERPKGSFSTLEIQRTEQGDSAMYLCASSFGGLGQPQHFGDGTRLSIL.